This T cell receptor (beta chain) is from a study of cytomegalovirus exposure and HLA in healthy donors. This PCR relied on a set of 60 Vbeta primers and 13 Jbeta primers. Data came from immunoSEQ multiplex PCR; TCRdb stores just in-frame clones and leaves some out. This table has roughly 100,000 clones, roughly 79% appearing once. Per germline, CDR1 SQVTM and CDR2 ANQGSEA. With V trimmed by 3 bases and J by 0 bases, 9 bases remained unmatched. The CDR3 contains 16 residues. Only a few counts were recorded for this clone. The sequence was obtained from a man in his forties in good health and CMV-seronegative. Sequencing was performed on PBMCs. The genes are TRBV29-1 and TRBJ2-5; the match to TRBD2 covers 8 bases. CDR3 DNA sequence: TGCAGCGTTGAGTTCCTTAGCGGGGCGTACCAAGAGACCCAGTACTTC. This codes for CSVEFLSGAYQETQYF.